This T cell receptor (beta chain) was captured in a study of shared clonotypes between healthy human individuals. Study in general: Donors consisted of two women and three men between 18 and 49. Findings and caveats of the study: Few donors restricted represented genetic and exposure-history diversity. Clonotypes not shared had lower generation probabilities than those common to all four donors.

With respect to this clone: Its antigen remains unidentified.

Assay used: immunoSEQ multiplex PCR; TCRdb lists only in-frame clones, some missing. The data contain around 2.1 million clones, about 92% of them singletons. Germline V CDR1 and CDR2: SGHDN, FVKESK. Trimming at V came to 4 bases and at J to 2 bases, leaving 13 bases not matched to a gene. This CDR3 comprises 18 residues. Naive CD8 cells were CD45RO-negative, positively selected for CCR7, excluding terminally differentiated effector memory CD45RA+ cells. The chain recombines TRBV14 with TRBJ2-7, with 11 bases aligning to TRBD2. This receptor was identified in a man younger than 35 in good health. Some clones in this sample may be carry-over from other donors' samples. The sample consisted of naive CD8+ T cells from PBMCs. The CDR3 DNA reads TGTGCCAGCAGCCGTCAGGCTAGCGGGAGGAGATTCGCCTACGAGCAGTACTTC. Its protein product is CASSRQASGRRFAYEQYF. The full variable domain, with the rest looked up from reference TRBV14 and TRBJ2-7, is EAGVTQFPSHSVIEKGQTVTLRCDPISGHDNLYWYRRVMGKEIKFLLHFVKESKQDESGMPNNRFLAERTGGTYSTLKVQPAELEDSGVYFCASSRQASGRRFAYEQYFGPGTRLTVT.